The T cell receptor beta chain described here comes from a study of cytomegalovirus exposure and HLA in healthy donors. Study-level information: Earlier findings included about 120 million unique TCR beta sequences obtained from about 170 million T cells. Overall study results and limits: Analysis performed later showed TCR beta chains linked to HLA being more clonally expanded than equally common others.

A remark on this clone: Its cognate antigen is unknown.

In germline, CDR1 is MDHEN, CDR2 SYDVKM. The CDR3 sequence is 15 residues long. Trimming removed 5 bases at V and 5 bases at J, with 17 bases between. PCR involved 60 Vbeta and 13 Jbeta primers. The assay was immunoSEQ multiplex PCR, and TCRdb's table has in-frame clones only and misses some. In total, the table holds 150,000 to 250,000 clones. The clonotype was recovered from a boy under 18 in good health and CMV-seronegative. The genes are TRBV28 and TRBJ2-3, with D perhaps matching TRBD1 (5 bases). Sequenced input: PBMCs. The CDR3 DNA reads as TGTGCCAGCAGTCCCCGGACATTGTCTGTAGATACGCAGTATTTT. Translating it yields CASSPRTLSVDTQYF.